A selection of T cell receptor beta chains follows, all from one sample in a study of T-cell reconstitution after alpha-beta-depleted transplantation in children. A single record per CDR3 protein comes from TCRdb applying MiXCR to the PCR reads. The sample shows hundreds of thousands of distinct CDR3 sequences, under 20% of them seen only once. This specimen consisted of PBMCs, mostly from graft donor cells, obtained 360 days after TCRalphabeta/CD19-depleted stem cell transplant. Receptors originate from a boy younger than two who had a stem cell transplant for Wiskott-Aldrich syndrome, so the T cells may come from the graft donor. CDR3s include the opening cysteine and the closing phenylalanine or tryptophan. A D gene is named only where the DNA matches it firmly. Only part of the rows carry a size: once, few, many, or a class if the clone is expanded.

few,TRBJ2-3,TRBD2,TRBV5-1,CASDPRAGGRTDTQYF,TGCGCCAGCGATCCTCGAGCGGGGGGTCGCACAGATACGCAGTATTTT
-,TRBJ2-3,-,TRBV7-6,CASSLAIGGSTDTQYF,TGTGCCAGCAGCTTAGCGATAGGAGGGAGCACAGATACGCAGTATTTT
few,TRBJ2-7,-,TRBV20-1,CSAMLDSYEQYF,TGCAGTGCTATGCTAGACTCCTACGAGCAGTACTTC
few,TRBJ2-7,-,TRBV12-3/TRBV12-4,CASSSFGGSHRGEQYF,TGTGCCAGCAGTTCGTTTGGGGGCTCACACAGAGGGGAGCAGTACTTC
few,TRBJ1-3,-,TRBV20-1,CSARDEGVDTIYF,TGCAGTGCCCGGGACGAAGGGGTAGACACCATATATTTT
-,TRBJ2-4,-,TRBV15,CATSREGGGNIQYF,TGTGCCACCAGCAGAGAGGGTGGGGGGAACATTCAGTACTTC
-,TRBJ2-7,TRBD2,TRBV29-1,CSAGTSGAYEQYF,TGCAGCGCTGGGACTAGCGGGGCCTACGAGCAGTACTTC
-,TRBJ2-5,TRBD2,TRBV10-3,CAIKRTSGQETQYF,TGTGCCATCAAACGGACTAGCGGACAAGAGACCCAGTACTTC
few,TRBJ2-5,TRBD2,TRBV5-1,CASSLGTSGIEETQYF,TGCGCCAGCAGCTTGGGGACTAGCGGGATAGAAGAGACCCAGTACTTC
few,TRBJ2-3,-,TRBV30,CAWGQTTQYF,TGTGCCTGGGGACAGACTACGCAGTATTTT
few,TRBJ2-7,-,TRBV5-1,CASSLAREGSYEQYF,TGCGCCAGCAGCTTGGCACGGGAAGGCTCCTACGAGCAGTACTTC
-,TRBJ2-7,-,TRBV14,CASSPRMGEYEQYF,TGTGCCAGCAGTCCGAGGATGGGGGAGTACGAGCAGTACTTC
-,TRBJ2-3,TRBD2,TRBV10-3,CAIRWTSGSEDTQYF,TGTGCCATCAGATGGACTAGCGGGAGTGAAGATACGCAGTATTTT
-,TRBJ2-2,TRBD2,TRBV24-1,CATSDLPPWASGVGATGELFF,TGTGCCACCAGTGATTTGCCCCCCTGGGCTAGCGGGGTCGGGGCCACCGGGGAGCTGTTTTTT
-,TRBJ1-1,TRBD1,TRBV4-3,CASSHRSGQAFMNTEAFF,TGCGCCAGCAGCCATCGCTCCGGACAGGCATTCATGAACACTGAAGCTTTCTTT
few,TRBJ2-1,-,TRBV28,CASSRKWENEQFF,TGTGCCAGCAGTCGGAAATGGGAGAATGAGCAGTTCTTC
-,TRBJ2-5,-,TRBV10-3,CAISELGTARGETQYF,TGTGCCATCAGTGAGCTTGGGACGGCTCGTGGGGAGACCCAGTACTTC
-,TRBJ1-2,-,TRBV19,CASSIDRTRYGYTF,TGTGCCAGTAGTATTGACAGAACACGCTATGGCTACACCTTC
few,TRBJ2-2,TRBD2,TRBV29-1,CSVGSTSGVGELFF,TGCAGCGTTGGGTCGACTAGCGGGGTCGGGGAGCTGTTTTTT
-,TRBJ2-3,-,TRBV3-1,CASSQVVFRADTQYF,TGTGCCAGCAGCCAAGTAGTCTTTCGGGCAGATACGCAGTATTTT
many,TRBJ1-1,TRBD1,TRBV6-6,CASSFGQGEAFF,TGTGCCAGCAGCTTCGGACAGGGTGAAGCTTTCTTT
few,TRBJ2-7,-,TRBV5-1,CASSFGTRYEQYF,TGCGCCAGCAGCTTTGGCACCCGCTACGAGCAGTACTTC
few,TRBJ2-2,TRBD2,TRBV20-1,CSATSGGDTGELFF,TGCAGTGCTACTAGCGGGGGAGACACCGGGGAGCTGTTTTTT
-,TRBJ2-7,TRBD2,TRBV7-9,CASSSHSGRFYEQYF,TGTGCCAGCAGCTCCCATAGCGGGAGATTCTACGAGCAGTACTTC
few,TRBJ2-5,-,TRBV4-1,CASSQGALGGETQYF,TGCGCCAGCAGCCAGGGGGCCCTAGGGGGGGAGACCCAGTACTTC
-,TRBJ2-1,TRBD2,TRBV24-1,CATSDGLDEQFF,TGTGCCACCAGTGATGGACTAGATGAGCAGTTCTTC
few,TRBJ2-3,TRBD2,TRBV24-1,CATRSTSGGTDTQYF,TGTGCCACCAGATCAACTAGCGGGGGCACAGATACGCAGTATTTT
few,TRBJ2-4,TRBD1,TRBV11-1,CASSLAPGQGLLAKNIQYF,TGTGCCAGCAGCTTAGCCCCCGGACAGGGCCTTCTAGCCAAAAACATTCAGTACTTC
few,TRBJ2-7,TRBD2,TRBV6-1,CASSPRDYTYEQYF,TGTGCCAGCAGTCCCCGGGACTATACCTACGAGCAGTACTTC